The 18 T cell receptor beta chains reported below all come from one sample, sequenced in a study of PD-L1 blockade in urothelial cancer. Time point denoted: pretreatment peripheral blood. Produced via immunoSEQ multiplex PCR; TCRdb's table is partial and in-frame only. The data show around 66,000 clones, around four fifths seen once. The material sequenced was PBMCs, taken around atezolizumab (anti-PD-L1) treatment. The receptors derive from a man in his 70s with urothelial cancer.

The chain couples TRBV19 to TRBJ1-4, with TRBD1 matching over 7 bases. From germline, CDR1 is LNHDA and CDR2 SQIVND (reference sequence). The CDR3 runs 13 residues. Trimming took 10 bases from V and 3 from J; bases not matched to a gene: 5. CDR3 region: CAISDRPNEKLFF. The CDR3 DNA follows: TGTGCCATCTCGGACAGGCCTAATGAAAAACTGTTTTTT. Variable domain in full (rest from reference TRBV19 and TRBJ1-4): DGGITQSPKYLFRKEGQNVTLSCEQNLNHDAMYWYRQDPGQGLRLIYYSQIVNDFQKGDIAEGYSVSREKKESFPLTVTSAQKNPTAFYLCAISDRPNEKLFFGSGTQLSVL.

The V gene is TRBV7-3, the J gene TRBJ1-1; D call uncertain. CDR3 length: 13 residues. Germline values: CDR1 SGHTA, CDR2 FQGTGA. The ends were cut back, 2 bases at V and 1 base at J, with 5 bases in the middle. The CDR3 nucleotides read TGTGCCAGCAGCTTAGGCCAGAACACTGAAGCTTTCTTT. Translation gives CASSLGQNTEAFF.

This chain uses TRBV11-1 with TRBJ2-1; possibly TRBD2 for D (6 bases). Germline V lookup: CDR1 SGHAT, CDR2 FQDESV (reference sequence). The CDR3 is 14 amino acids. The V and J ends lost 3 bases and 8 bases respectively, with 14 bases between them. The CDR3 sequence is CASSFGGMGDEQFF. For the CDR3, the DNA is TGTGCCAGCAGCTTTGGCGGGATGGGCGATGAGCAGTTCTTC. The variable domain in full, with the rest retrieved from reference TRBV11-1 and TRBJ2-1, is EAEVAQSPRYKITEKSQAVAFWCDPISGHATLYWYRQILGQGPELLVQFQDESVVDDSQLPKDRFSAERLKGVDSTLKIQPAELGDSAMYLCASSFGGMGDEQFFGPGTRLTVL.

V usage is TRBV5-1 and J usage is TRBJ2-1, with 8 bases fitting TRBD2. V trimming: 2 bases; J trimming: 2 bases; junction bases outside the gene matches: 3. CDR3 length equals 15 residues. CDR1 is SGHRS and CDR2 is YFSETQ in the germline V gene. CDR3 DNA sequence: TGCGCCAGCAGCTTTAGCGGGATAGCCTACAATGAGCAGTTCTTC. Its translation: CASSFSGIAYNEQFF.

The chain uses TRBV6-1 and TRBJ2-3; maybe TRBD2 (6 bases). Trimming left V 5 bases short and J 3 bases short, with 15 bases between. In germline, CDR1 is MNHNS, CDR2 SASEGT. This CDR3 is built from 15 residues. CDR3 in DNA: TGTGCCAGCAGTAATACAGGAGGGTTGACAGATACGCAGTATTTT. Amino acids: CASSNTGGLTDTQYF.

The chain has TRBV19 and TRBJ1-5, with TRBD1 identical over 7 bases. The CDR3 loop spans 14 amino acids. Losses at the gene ends were 7 bases for V and 6 bases for J; bases not matched to a gene: 9. Germline lookup yields CDR1 LNHDA and CDR2 SQIVND (reference sequence). This chain's CDR3 is CASTSTGRSQPQHF. The CDR3 bases are TGTGCCAGTACCTCGACAGGGCGGTCTCAGCCCCAGCATTTT.

The rearrangement joins TRBV7-6 to TRBJ1-4; D remains unclear. There are 15 residues in the CDR3. Germline V gene data show CDR1 as SGHVS and CDR2 as FNYEAQ. The V end was cut by 4 bases, the J end by 7 bases, with 16 bases between. The DNA for the CDR3 is TGTGCCAGCAGCTCGTGGACGGAGGAGCGTGAAAAACTGTTTTTT. Translating gives CASSSWTEEREKLFF.

This chain links TRBV7-2 with TRBJ2-1; TRBD1 aligns across 11 bases. CDR3 length: 16 amino acids. The junction had 7 bases not matched to a gene; V was cut back by 2 bases and J by 7 bases. The germline gives CDR1 SGHTA, CDR2 FQGNSA. CDR3 amino acids: CASSLSGTGGWNEQFF. CDR3 nucleotide sequence: TGTGCCAGCAGCTTATCCGGGACAGGGGGATGGAATGAGCAGTTCTTC.

The rearrangement joins TRBV28 to TRBJ1-5; maybe TRBD1 (5 bases). Trimming took 6 bases from V and 3 from J, leaving 12 bases between them. The CDR3 spans 14 residues. CDR1 is MDHEN and CDR2 is SYDVKM in the germline V gene. Here the CDR3 reads CASSPRGLNQPQHF. The CDR3 DNA reads as TGTGCCAGCAGCCCAAGGGGCCTCAATCAGCCCCAGCATTTT.

The chain is built from TRBV28 and TRBJ2-2; D possibly corresponds to TRBD1 (6 bases). The CDR3 extends over 15 amino acids. Deletions cut 7 bases from V and 0 bases from J, with 12 bases between. Germline V CDR1 and CDR2: MDHEN, SYDVKM. The CDR3 nucleotides are TGTGCCAGCACCCCACGGGACACGAACACCGGGGAGCTGTTTTTT. Protein sequence: CASTPRDTNTGELFF.

The V call is TRBV19, the J call TRBJ2-3; unclear D gene. The CDR3 sequence is 14 residues long. Trimming took off 2 bases at V and 4 bases at J, with 10 bases between the two ends. Germline V gives CDR1 LNHDA, CDR2 SQIVND (reference sequence). The CDR3 loop reads CASSISTAADTQYF. The CDR3 coding sequence is TGTGCCAGTAGTATATCGACGGCGGCAGATACGCAGTATTTT. The complete variable domain, with remaining parts taken from reference TRBV19 and TRBJ2-3, reads DGGITQSPKYLFRKEGQNVTLSCEQNLNHDAMYWYRQDPGQGLRLIYYSQIVNDFQKGDIAEGYSVSREKKESFPLTVTSAQKNPTAFYLCASSISTAADTQYFGPGTRLTVL.

J is TRBJ2-2 and V is TRBV10-2; 9 bases map to TRBD2. Germline loops: CDR1 WSHSY, CDR2 SAAADI. The CDR3 runs to 19 residues. Trimming cost V 3 bases and J 3 bases; bases outside gene matches: 14. CDR3: CASSDRFDSSGTYTGELFF. CDR3 in DNA: TGCGCCAGCAGTGACCGCTTCGACTCTAGCGGGACATACACCGGGGAGCTGTTTTTT.

J is TRBJ2-7 and V is TRBV11-2; D is possibly TRBD1 (6 bases). V was shortened by 3 bases and J by 2 bases, with 11 bases between the two germline ends. The CDR3 extends over 14 amino acids. The germline V gene has CDR1 SGHAT and CDR2 FQNNGV. The CDR3, as DNA: TGTGCCAGCAGCTTTACAGGGTCGACCTACGAGCAGTACTTC. Translation gives CASSFTGSTYEQYF.

J is TRBJ2-5 and V is TRBV4-3, with D maybe TRBD1 (6 bases). V gave up 4 bases and J gave up 5 bases, with 14 bases separating them. CDR1 and CDR2 from the germline V gene are LGHNA and YSLEER. The CDR3 extends over 14 amino acids. The chain's CDR3 is CASSPADRSETQYF. DNA for the CDR3: TGCGCCAGCAGCCCCGCGGACAGATCGGAGACCCAGTACTTC.

V and J are TRBV5-4 and TRBJ2-1, with D maybe TRBD1 (6 bases). CDR1 SGHNT and CDR2 YYREEE come from the germline V gene (reference sequence). V shed 5 bases and J shed 0 bases, with 12 bases lying between them. The CDR3 sequence is 15 residues long. For the CDR3, the DNA is TGTGCCAGCAGTAAGACAGGTAGCTCCTACAATGAGCAGTTCTTC. This codes for CASSKTGSSYNEQFF.

The chain has TRBV5-1 and TRBJ2-3, with 7 bases that match TRBD2. Germline CDR1 SGHRS, CDR2 YFSETQ. The trim removed 5 bases at V and 0 bases at J, leaving 0 bases unmatched. The CDR3 covers 13 residues. As DNA, the CDR3 is TGCGCCAGCAGTAGCGGGAGCACAGATACGCAGTATTTT. Translated: CASSSGSTDTQYF. The full variable domain, in which reference TRBV5-1 and TRBJ2-3 provide the parts outside the CDR3, is KAGVTQTPRYLIKTRGQQVTLSCSPISGHRSVSWYQQTPGQGLQFLFEYFSETQRNKGNFPGRFSGRQFSNSRSEMNVSTLELGDSALYLCASSSGSTDTQYFGPGTRLTVL.

The rearrangement joins TRBV28 to TRBJ2-7; D is possibly TRBD2 (5 bases). Germline V lookup: CDR1 MDHEN, CDR2 SYDVKM. This CDR3 region has 14 residues. V was shortened by 7 bases and J by 2 bases, with 15 bases between the two germline ends. The CDR3 DNA sequence: TGTGCCAGCAATACTGAGACGGGGACCTACGAGCAGTACTTC. This codes for CASNTETGTYEQYF.

The chain is built from TRBV20-1 and TRBJ2-3, with a possible D match to TRBD1 (5 bases). Trimming pared 5 bases from V and 9 bases from J, leaving 12 bases between. The CDR3 has 11 amino acids. The germline CDR1 and CDR2 sequences are DFQATT and SNEGSKA (reference sequence). The CDR3 nucleotides are TGCAGTGCTGGAAGGGGCAGAACGCAGTATTTT. Its translation is CSAGRGRTQYF.